The rows below give T cell receptor beta chains drawn from one sample of a study of cytotoxic CD8 clonotypes in ibrutinib-treated CLL. Method: immunoSEQ multiplex PCR; TCRdb's copy keeps in-frame clones and lacks some. The sample yields some 200,000 clones, roughly 65% seen once. Sequencing used PBMCs, obtained after 12 months of ibrutinib treatment. These receptors all come from a human donor with chronic lymphocytic leukemia. Each CDR3 is given with its conserved first and last residue. The D gene is left open where the match is weak. The size entry is marked missing in some rows and otherwise reads once, few, many or a size class.

d_gene: .; abundance: .; v_gene: TRBV4-1; j_gene: TRBJ2-1; CDR3aa: CASSHRDRPWEQFF; CDR3nt: TGCGCCAGCAGCCACAGGGACCGCCCCTGGGAGCAGTTCTTC
d_gene: TRBD1; abundance: .; v_gene: TRBV30; j_gene: TRBJ1-1; CDR3aa: CAWSAFSGQGIEAFF; CDR3nt: TGTGCCTGGAGTGCGTTTTCCGGACAGGGGATTGAAGCTTTCTTT
d_gene: TRBD2; abundance: .; v_gene: TRBV6-6; j_gene: TRBJ2-7; CDR3aa: CASITFERGTYEQYF; CDR3nt: TGTGCCAGCATAACCTTCGAGCGGGGGACCTACGAGCAGTACTTC
d_gene: TRBD1; abundance: .; v_gene: TRBV5-1; j_gene: TRBJ2-5; CDR3aa: CASSFGTAQETQYF; CDR3nt: TGCGCCAGCAGCTTCGGGACAGCCCAAGAGACCCAGTACTTC
d_gene: TRBD1; abundance: few; v_gene: TRBV5-1; j_gene: TRBJ1-4; CDR3aa: CASGPQGADEKLFF; CDR3nt: TGCGCCAGCGGACCACAGGGGGCTGATGAAAAACTGTTTTTT
d_gene: .; abundance: few; v_gene: TRBV6-5; j_gene: TRBJ1-5; CDR3aa: CASRAGNQPQHF; CDR3nt: TGTGCCAGCAGGGCGGGCAATCAGCCCCAGCATTTT
d_gene: .; abundance: .; v_gene: TRBV2; j_gene: TRBJ1-6; CDR3aa: CASSPLGLRAVNSPLHF; CDR3nt: TGTGCCAGCAGTCCCCTGGGGTTACGGGCCGTTAATTCACCCCTCCACTTT
d_gene: .; abundance: few; v_gene: TRBV7-9; j_gene: TRBJ1-2; CDR3aa: CASSLVGTAYGYTF; CDR3nt: TGTGCCAGCAGCTTAGTAGGGACGGCTTATGGCTACACCTTC
d_gene: TRBD1; abundance: .; v_gene: TRBV18; j_gene: TRBJ1-1; CDR3aa: CASSPQPRTGGTEAFF; CDR3nt: TGTGCCAGCTCACCTCAGCCTAGGACAGGGGGCACTGAAGCTTTCTTT
d_gene: TRBD1; abundance: .; v_gene: TRBV6-1; j_gene: TRBJ1-1; CDR3aa: CASRQGVNTEAFF; CDR3nt: TGTGCCAGCAGGCAGGGGGTGAACACTGAAGCTTTCTTT
d_gene: TRBD2; abundance: .; v_gene: TRBV28; j_gene: TRBJ2-1; CDR3aa: CASSLGLGRYEQFF; CDR3nt: TGTGCCAGCAGCCTTGGACTAGGTCGCTATGAGCAGTTCTTC
d_gene: TRBD1; abundance: .; v_gene: TRBV4-3; j_gene: TRBJ1-1; CDR3aa: CASGGQGNTEAFF; CDR3nt: TGCGCCAGCGGGGGACAGGGAAACACTGAAGCTTTCTTT